The present T cell receptor beta chain was sequenced within a study of blood T cell repertoires in COVID-19 (TCRdb year 2020). Background for the entire study: The collaborator samples originated in the United States, Italy and Spain and spanned the acute and convalescent phases of COVID-19. The samples were drawn from the first 160 participants of the ongoing ImmuneRACE study and from over 950 subjects provided by 6 global collaborators. A freely available public database, intended as a resource for researchers studying the immune response to SARS-CoV-2, is where the repertoires were released. The dataset comprised deeply sampled blood TCRbeta repertoires from subjects exposed to, actively infected with, or recovered from COVID-19. Where available, HLA class I and class II types were taken from metadata supplied by the sample provider and were not determined by assay-based typing. The prospective study material was composed of cDNA or gDNA derived from T cells, B-cell-depleted T cells, or PBMCs. The sample metadata nearly always contained a de-identified subject ID, COVID-19 status, age in years and sex.

The immunoSEQ Assay, a bias-controlled multiplex PCR, was used to amplify TCRbeta CDR3 regions from genomic DNA. The original pipeline was this. Within the assay, amplification of reference gene primers was used to estimate how many nucleated cells each sample contained. To quantify the absolute abundance of each unique TCRbeta CDR3 rearrangement, sequence reads were collapsed and filtered. For each sample, productive Simpson clonality was calculated by taking the square root of Simpson's diversity index across productive rearrangements. The table was pulled from immuneACCESS by TCRdb, which kept in-frame rearrangements only. Such tables lose some clones; where checked, under half of the loss comes from unresolved V genes, and the rest has no known cause. V, J and clone size are taken as reported in that table, and D and trimming were inferred from the DNA itself. Recorded for this sample are approximately 160,000 clones; about 92% of them occurred a single time. In total, the top ten clones hold under 2% of the sample.

The CDR3 spans 18 residues, from the cysteine through the phenylalanine. Left in the record is the CDR3 DNA by itself, 54 bases read in frame from the first base. One collaborating source in Seattle enrolled patients during active infection and followed them longitudinally through the course of disease. Each collaborating institution followed its own protocols to collect whole blood in K2EDTA tubes. For TCRbeta analysis, collaborator samples were shipped as frozen whole blood, as isolated PBMCs, or as DNA extracted from either sample type. General findings and caveats noted by the study authors: The amount of clinical and demographic metadata varied by source and participant and was provided uncurated.

Regarding this clone: Its recognized antigen is unknown. No clone much larger than this one lies a single base away; base qualities are absent.

The sequence joins TRBV12-2 to TRBJ1-6; TRBD1, the D gene given by the table, was not confirmed from the DNA. TRBV12-2 is shown as a pseudogene. The specimen was peripheral blood. The clonotype originates from a woman between 55 and 75 years old with COVID-19, enrolled during active disease. The DNA sequence is TGTGCAAGTCGCTTAGGTATAAGGTCGGGGACAGTTAATTCACCCCTCCACTTT. It translates to CASRLGIRSGTVNSPLHF.